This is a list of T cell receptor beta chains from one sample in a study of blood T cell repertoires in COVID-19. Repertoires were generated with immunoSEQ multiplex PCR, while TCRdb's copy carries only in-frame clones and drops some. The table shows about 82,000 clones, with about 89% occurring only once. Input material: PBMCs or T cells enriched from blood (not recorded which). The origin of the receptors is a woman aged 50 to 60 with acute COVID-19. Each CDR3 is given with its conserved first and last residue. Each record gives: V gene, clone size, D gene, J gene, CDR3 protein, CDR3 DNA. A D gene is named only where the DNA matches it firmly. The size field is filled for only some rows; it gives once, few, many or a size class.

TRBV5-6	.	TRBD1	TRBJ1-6	CASTINRGRSPLHF	TGTGCCAGCACCATAAACAGGGGCCGTTCACCCCTCCACTTT
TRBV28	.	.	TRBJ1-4	CASSSYRVKNEKLFF	TGTGCCAGCAGTTCTTACAGGGTGAAGAATGAAAAACTGTTTTTT
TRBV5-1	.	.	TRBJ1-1	CASSLIAQIMNTEAFF	TGCGCCAGCAGCTTGATCGCCCAGATCATGAACACTGAAGCTTTCTTT
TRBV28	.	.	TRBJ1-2	CASSLSGLGGASRGYTF	TGTGCCAGCAGTTTATCTGGTCTGGGAGGGGCGTCCAGAGGCTACACCTTC
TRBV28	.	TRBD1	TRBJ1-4	CASSSLQGAKEKLFF	TGTGCCAGCAGTTCTCTACAGGGGGCGAAGGAAAAACTGTTTTTT
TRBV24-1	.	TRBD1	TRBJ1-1	CATSDSWTGEAFF	TGTGCCACCAGTGATTCGTGGACAGGAGAAGCTTTCTTT
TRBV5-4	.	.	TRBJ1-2	CASSWGVATGGYTF	TGTGCCAGCAGCTGGGGAGTAGCCACCGGAGGCTACACCTTC
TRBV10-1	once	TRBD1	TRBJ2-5	CASSESGTGRQETQYF	TGCGCCAGCAGTGAGTCAGGGACAGGACGACAAGAGACCCAGTACTTC
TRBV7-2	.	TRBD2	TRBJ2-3	CASSPAGGTDTQYF	TGTGCCAGCAGCCCAGCGGGGGGCACAGATACGCAGTATTTT
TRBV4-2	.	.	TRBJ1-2	CASSQESESGVDGYTF	TGTGCCAGCAGCCAAGAATCGGAATCAGGCGTGGATGGCTACACCTTC
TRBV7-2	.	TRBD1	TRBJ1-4	CASSLEAGGTNEKLFF	TGTGCCAGCAGCTTAGAGGCAGGGGGTACTAATGAAAAACTGTTTTTT
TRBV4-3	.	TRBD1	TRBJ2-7	CASSQTKGASYEQYF	TGCGCCAGCAGCCAGACCAAGGGGGCATCCTACGAGCAGTACTTC
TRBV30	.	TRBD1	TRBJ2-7	CAWSLRGRTYEQYF	TGTGCCTGGAGTCTCAGGGGGCGGACCTACGAGCAGTACTTC
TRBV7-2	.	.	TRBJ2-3	CASSPSRDSAVQYF	TGTGCCAGCAGCCCCAGCCGGGACTCCGCGGTGCAGTATTTT
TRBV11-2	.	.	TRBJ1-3	CASSLDPAGVGNTIYF	TGTGCCAGCAGCTTAGATCCGGCAGGGGTTGGAAACACCATATATTTT
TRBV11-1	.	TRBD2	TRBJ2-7	CASSLSGRAANEQYF	TGTGCCAGCAGCTTGAGCGGGAGGGCCGCCAACGAGCAGTACTTC
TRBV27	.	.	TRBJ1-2	CASSFGGALGYTF	TGTGCCAGCAGTTTCGGGGGGGCACTTGGCTACACCTTC
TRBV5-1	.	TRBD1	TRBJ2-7	CASSLGQGNEQYF	TGCGCCAGCAGCTTGGGACAGGGAAACGAGCAGTACTTC
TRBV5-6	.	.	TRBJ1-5	CASSLTGGNQPQHF	TGTGCCAGCAGCTTGACGGGGGGAAATCAGCCCCAGCATTTT
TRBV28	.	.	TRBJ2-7	CASSLQEQYF	TGTGCCAGCAGTTTACAGGAGCAGTACTTC
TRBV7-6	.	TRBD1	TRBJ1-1	CASSLQGAEAFF	TGTGCCAGCAGCTTACAGGGGGCTGAAGCTTTCTTT
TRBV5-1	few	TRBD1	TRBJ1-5	CASSLGQGLNQPQHF	TGCGCCAGCAGCCTCGGACAGGGCCTCAATCAGCCCCAGCATTTT
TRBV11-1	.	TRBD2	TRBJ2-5	CASSPLAGEGQETQYF	TGTGCCAGCAGCCCCCTAGCGGGAGAGGGTCAAGAGACCCAGTACTTC
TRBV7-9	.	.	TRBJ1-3	CASSPGTGNTIYF	TGTGCCAGCAGCCCCGGGACTGGAAACACCATATATTTT
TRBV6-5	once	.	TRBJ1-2	CASSYSAGASYGYTF	TGTGCCAGCAGTTACTCCGCGGGCGCCAGCTATGGCTACACCTTC
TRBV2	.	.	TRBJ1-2	CASSVVPSYGYTF	TGTGCCAGCAGTGTGGTACCGAGCTATGGCTACACCTTC
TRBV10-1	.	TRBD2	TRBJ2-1	CASSEPGLAAYNEQFF	TGCGCCAGCAGTGAGCCGGGACTAGCGGCTTACAATGAGCAGTTCTTC
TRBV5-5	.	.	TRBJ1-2	CASSFSSQGGGYTF	TGTGCCAGCAGCTTTTCTAGCCAGGGAGGTGGCTACACCTTC
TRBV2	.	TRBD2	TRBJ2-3	CASPGGAGGRDTQYF	TGTGCCAGCCCTGGTGGAGCGGGAGGTCGAGATACGCAGTATTTT